The subject of this entry is one T cell receptor beta chain. Its target is unknown. The data stem from a study of cytomegalovirus exposure and HLA in healthy donors. Study information: When fewer than 500 donors were genotyped, just over 80% of them were found to fall in the Caucasian-associated ancestry cluster.

With 60 Vbeta and 13 Jbeta primers, the PCR was carried out. In the original analysis: Unique TCR beta chains numbered 60 million to 100 million in a later analysis, with roughly 11 million shared. The method was immunoSEQ multiplex PCR; TCRdb's version includes in-frame clones alone and lacks a portion of them. The D gene and trimming were derived from the DNA, and the V and J assignments and clone size from that table. This table holds 99,000 or so clones, about 83% found once. The CDR3 consists of 15 residues. Between the trimmed V and J ends, which lost 8 bases and 1 base, there was a span of 17 bases. The germline V gene has CDR1 SEHNR and CDR2 FQNEAQ (reference sequence). Study-level points and caveats: When the data were analyzed later, several of the most significant clusters appeared to be linked to common viral pathogens. Generally TCR sequences proved uncommon, though certain public TCRs appeared in numerous donors.

The receptor was derived from a man aged 55 to 70 in good health and CMV-seropositive. The sequencing input was PBMCs. This chain connects TRBV7-9 to TRBJ2-5; D is perhaps TRBD1 (6 bases). Here the CDR3 DNA reads TGTGCCAGCTGGGGGCCTTGGCAGGGCCAAGAGACCCAGTACTTC. The encoded protein is CASWGPWQGQETQYF. Filled out from reference TRBV7-9 and TRBJ2-5, the complete variable domain reads DTGVSQNPRHKITKRGQNVTFRCDPISEHNRLYWYRQTLGQGPEFLTYFQNEAQLEKSRLLSDRFSAERPKGSFSTLEIQRTEQGDSAMYLCASWGPWQGQETQYFGPGTRLLVL.